This T cell receptor (beta chain) emerged from a study of molecular identifiers for immune sequencing clone quantification. TCRdb independently ran MiXCR on the PCR reads; one entry per CDR3 protein. The table records about 39,000 distinct CDR3 sequences, around 20% of them present only once. This clonotype was observed many times. The CDR3 extends over 15 amino acids. Trimming left V 10 bases short and J 3 bases short, with 20 bases between. Germline V gene sequence: CDR1 MNHGY, CDR2 SVAAGI. The source is a human donor in good health. Some libraries in this study had Jurkat cell RNA spiked in. This sequence joins TRBV6-9 and TRBJ2-3, with a possible D match to TRBD1 (5 bases). Sequencing was done on a sample of naive CD8+ T cells from blood, with Jurkat cell RNA spiked in. Subset denoted: FACS-sorted CD8+CD4-CCR7+CD45RA+ naive T cells. The CDR3 DNA sequence: TGTGCCACTCAAGGGGCAGGACCTCCGACAGATACGCAGTATTTT. It translates to CATQGAGPPTDTQYF.